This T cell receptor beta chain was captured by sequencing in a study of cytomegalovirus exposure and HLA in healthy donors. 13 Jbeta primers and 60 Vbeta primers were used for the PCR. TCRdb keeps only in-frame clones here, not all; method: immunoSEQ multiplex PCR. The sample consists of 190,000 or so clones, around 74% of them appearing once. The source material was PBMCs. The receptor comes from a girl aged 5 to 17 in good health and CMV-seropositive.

The CDR3 is CAILDRPDTGELFF. CDR3 DNA: TGTGCCATCCTGGACAGGCCGGACACCGGGGAGCTGTTTTTT. V gene TRBV10-3 combines with J gene TRBJ1-3, with TRBD1 matching 7 bases. The last part of the DNA fits TRBJ2-2 better; the J call may be wrong. There are 14 residues in the CDR3. CDR1 is ENHRY, CDR2 SYGVKD, per germline.